The rows below give T cell receptor beta chains drawn from one sample of a study of OX40 agonist ivuxolimab in advanced cancers. Generated by immunoSEQ multiplex PCR, the TCRdb table keeps only in-frame clones and is missing some. Among fewer than 85,000 clones listed, over 75% were seen once. The sample in question was CD4+ or CD8+ T cells sorted from blood, obtained in a trial of the OX40 agonist ivuxolimab. The source is an adult with an advanced solid tumor such as melanoma, head and neck, liver or kidney cancer. The CDR3 runs from the conserved cysteine through the conserved F or W. D genes are given only for firm matches. For some rows the clone size is stated as once, few or many, or as a class when expanded; others skip it.

abundance	v_gene	j_gene	d_gene	CDR3nt	CDR3aa
.	TRBV7-9	TRBJ1-3	.	TGTGCCAGCAGCACCGGGGGAAGCTCTGGAAACACCATATATTTT	CASSTGGSSGNTIYF
.	TRBV7-9	TRBJ2-4	.	TGTGCCAGCAGCTTTTGGGGGAATGTGGGAGACATTCAGTACTTC	CASSFWGNVGDIQYF
.	TRBV4-1	TRBJ2-7	.	TGCGCCAGCAGCCAAGATCCCAGTTTCGACGAGCAGTACTTC	CASSQDPSFDEQYF
.	TRBV6-6	TRBJ2-2	.	TGTGCCAGCAGTTATAACACGAACACCGGGGAGCTGTTTTTT	CASSYNTNTGELFF
once	TRBV23-1	TRBJ2-3	.	TGCGCCAGCAGGGGGCGGGGGCTTCCCGTCGCAGATACGCAGTATTTT	CASRGRGLPVADTQYF
.	TRBV4-1	TRBJ2-3	TRBD2	TGCGCCAGCAGCCAAGATTCCAGCGGGGGGGCAGATACGCAGTATTTT	CASSQDSSGGADTQYF
.	TRBV15	TRBJ2-7	TRBD1	TGTGCCACCAGCAAAATCCGGACAGGGGGGTTCTACGAGCAGTACTTC	CATSKIRTGGFYEQYF
.	TRBV28	TRBJ2-3	TRBD2	TGTGCCAGCAGTTTATTCTGGACTAGCGGGGGGAGCACAGATACGCAGTATTTT	CASSLFWTSGGSTDTQYF
.	TRBV11-2	TRBJ2-5	.	TGTGCCAGCAGCCCGGACAGTTCGACCCAGTACTTC	CASSPDSSTQYF
.	TRBV4-1	TRBJ1-6	.	TGCGCCAGCAGCCAAGTTTTACAGCCTAATTCACCCCTCCACTTT	CASSQVLQPNSPLHF
.	TRBV29-1	TRBJ2-1	.	TGCAGCGTTGAGAGAGGGGATGCAGTCTCCTACAATGAGCAGTTCTTC	CSVERGDAVSYNEQFF
.	TRBV28	TRBJ2-7	TRBD2	TGTGCCAGCAGTTTGTGGCTAGCGGGAGCACTATTCACCTCCTACGAGCAGTACTTC	CASSLWLAGALFTSYEQYF
.	TRBV27	TRBJ1-1	TRBD1	TGTGCCAGCAGTCCATCTACAGGGGGCAGGGTAGGCACTGAAGCTTTCTTT	CASSPSTGGRVGTEAFF
.	TRBV9	TRBJ1-1	.	TGTGCCAGCAGCGTAAACGAGGGTTCGGGAGCTTTCTTT	CASSVNEGSGAFF
.	TRBV5-1	TRBJ1-1	.	TGCGCCAGCAGCTGGGCCACGGCTAGCACTGAAGCTTTCTTT	CASSWATASTEAFF
once	TRBV4-2	TRBJ2-1	.	TGTGCCAGCAGCCAAGATCGGGCACCCTACAATGAGCAGTTCTTC	CASSQDRAPYNEQFF
once	TRBV6-5	TRBJ2-2	TRBD2	TGTGCCAGCAAACCGGGACTAGCGTACACCGGGGAGCTGTTTTTT	CASKPGLAYTGELFF
.	TRBV4-2	TRBJ2-3	.	TGTGCCAGCAGCCAAGTATCTAGGGGGTTCACAGATACGCAGTATTTT	CASSQVSRGFTDTQYF
.	TRBV28	TRBJ2-7	.	TGTGCCAGCAGTCCCCCAAAACGGGTAGGGAGCTACGAGCAGTACTTC	CASSPPKRVGSYEQYF
.	TRBV4-1	TRBJ2-7	TRBD1	TGCGCCAGCAGCCTCTCACGGACAGGGATATACGAGCAGTACTTC	CASSLSRTGIYEQYF
few	TRBV29-1	TRBJ2-7	.	TGCAGCGTTGAGGGGGGGCACTACGAGCAGTACTTC	CSVEGGHYEQYF
.	TRBV6-5	TRBJ2-7	.	TGTGCCAGCAGTCCGCGTGACGAGCAGTACTTC	CASSPRDEQYF
.	TRBV9	TRBJ2-3	.	TGTGCCAGCAGCGTAGTTGGTAGCGGAGGTCTTGGGGATACGCAGTATTTT	CASSVVGSGGLGDTQYF
.	TRBV2	TRBJ2-1	TRBD1	TGTGCCAGCAGTGGGACAGGGTGGAATGAGCAGTTCTTC	CASSGTGWNEQFF
.	TRBV19	TRBJ2-7	TRBD1	TGTGCCAGTAGTCTCGAACATGGACAGGGGGCAAGATGCGAGCAGTACTTC	CASSLEHGQGARCEQYF
.	TRBV5-1	TRBJ2-1	.	TGCGCCAGCAGCTTAGGCGGATACAATGAGCAGTTCTTC	CASSLGGYNEQFF
once	TRBV30	TRBJ2-2	.	TGTGCCTGGAGTCCGCTCCGGGCTCTCGCGAAGCTGTTTTTT	CAWSPLRALAKLFF
.	TRBV7-2	TRBJ2-7	.	TGTGCCAGCAGCCCCGGACTTCGGTCTCGCGAGCAGTACTTC	CASSPGLRSREQYF
once	TRBV27	TRBJ2-7	TRBD2	TGTGCCAGCAGTTTACCGGGACTAGCGGGAGGGCCTGGTCGGGAGCAGTACTTC	CASSLPGLAGGPGREQYF
few	TRBV19	TRBJ2-1	.	TGTGCCAGTAGTCTAGTAGGGTCCTACAATGAGCAGTTCTTC	CASSLVGSYNEQFF
once	TRBV29-1	TRBJ2-7	.	TGCAGCGTTATAGTCGGGTACGAGCAGTACTTC	CSVIVGYEQYF
.	TRBV19	TRBJ2-1	TRBD2	TGTGCCAGTAGTGTTTCTCTAGCGGGCACCTACAATGAGCAGTTCTTC	CASSVSLAGTYNEQFF
.	TRBV11-3	TRBJ2-1	TRBD2	TGTGCCAGCAGCCCCGTGGGAGGGCCCCATGAGCAGTTCTTC	CASSPVGGPHEQFF
.	TRBV18	TRBJ2-1	.	TGTGCCAGCTCACCGCTGGACGGGCGCTCCTACAATGAGCAGTTCTTC	CASSPLDGRSYNEQFF
.	TRBV25-1	TRBJ1-2	.	TGTGCCAGCAGTGAATCGGGCAGGGGCCATGGCTACACCTTC	CASSESGRGHGYTF
.	TRBV9	TRBJ1-1	TRBD1	TGTGCCAGCAGCGTAGCGTCCGGACAGGGGCTGGGGAACACTGAAGCTTTCTTT	CASSVASGQGLGNTEAFF
.	TRBV7-2	TRBJ2-5	TRBD2	TGTGCCAGCAGCCCGGGACTAGCGGGACTAGAGACCCAGTACTTC	CASSPGLAGLETQYF
.	TRBV19	TRBJ2-4	TRBD2	TGTGCCAGTAGTATAGTGCAGGCTAGCGGGATGGAAAACATTCAGTACTTC	CASSIVQASGMENIQYF
.	TRBV4-2	TRBJ2-1	TRBD2	TGTGCCAGCAGCTTTGCGGGGGACTCTTACAATGAGCAGTTCTTC	CASSFAGDSYNEQFF
.	TRBV7-8	TRBJ2-3	.	TGTGCCAGCAGCCTCCCGCCGACAGGAGAGAGGGGGTGGGTTTCAGATACGCAGTATTTT	CASSLPPTGERGWVSDTQYF
.	TRBV4-2	TRBJ2-7	.	TGTGCCAGCAGCCTTGGGACACCACGATCCTACGAGCAGTACTTC	CASSLGTPRSYEQYF
.	TRBV6-5	TRBJ2-1	TRBD2	TGTGCCAGCAGTTACTCGACCGCGGGAGCCCAGTTCTTC	CASSYSTAGAQFF
.	TRBV7-9	TRBJ2-3	.	TGTGCCAGCAGAATTAGCGGCACAGATACGCAGTATTTT	CASRISGTDTQYF
.	TRBV4-3	TRBJ1-2	.	TGCGCCAGCAGCCAAGACAGGGGCGCCTACTATGGCTACACCTTC	CASSQDRGAYYGYTF
few	TRBV2	TRBJ1-6	TRBD1	TGTGCCAGCAGTGAGGACAGGCCCAATTCACCCCTCCACTTT	CASSEDRPNSPLHF
few	TRBV5-1	TRBJ2-4	.	TGCGCCAGCTCCATTGGGGCCAAAAACATTCAGTACTTC	CASSIGAKNIQYF
.	TRBV6-6	TRBJ2-3	.	TGTGCCAGCAGTTCCCTCAGGGATACCATCACAGATACGCAGTATTTT	CASSSLRDTITDTQYF
.	TRBV6-5	TRBJ2-1	TRBD2	TGTGCCAGCAGTAGCGGGGGCCCCTCCAATGAGCAGTTCTTC	CASSSGGPSNEQFF
.	TRBV19	TRBJ2-1	.	TGTGCCAGTAGTATTCGGGCGGGGGAGCAGTTCTTC	CASSIRAGEQFF
.	TRBV11-2	TRBJ2-2	.	TGTGCCAGCAGCTTAGAGGGGACGGCCGGGGAGCTGTTTTTT	CASSLEGTAGELFF
.	TRBV11-3	TRBJ2-1	TRBD2	TGTGCCAGCAGCCGCAGAGGCGGGACTAGCGGATACAATGAGCAGTTCTTC	CASSRRGGTSGYNEQFF
.	TRBV11-3	TRBJ2-7	.	TGTGCCAGCAGCCTGCGGCCATCGACCTACGAGCAGTACTTC	CASSLRPSTYEQYF
.	TRBV4-1	TRBJ1-1	.	TGCGCCAGCAGCCTTAGAATGAACACTGAAGCTTTCTTT	CASSLRMNTEAFF